The 8 T cell receptor beta chains listed next were all sequenced from one sample in a study of siplizumab effects on memory and regulatory T cells. The antigens for these receptors are not known. Mixed lymphocyte reaction cells were cocultured at 37°C for roughly six days. Sequencing was performed with immunoSEQ multiplex PCR; in TCRdb, only in-frame clones are kept and a portion is missing. The data hold fewer than 11,000 clones, with around 40% observed a single time. Material: CFSE-low (dividing) CD8+ T cells sorted from an allogeneic mixed lymphocyte reaction. The receptors derive from a human donor in good health; the cells came from an allogeneic mixed lymphocyte reaction.

This chain links TRBV30 with TRBJ1-5; D uncertain. The germline gives CDR1 GTSNPN, CDR2 SVGIG (reference sequence). V shed 0 bases and J shed 5 bases, with 8 bases lying between them. The CDR3 totals 13 residues. Written as DNA, the CDR3 is TGTGCCTGGAGTGTATATCGGGATCAGCCCCAGCATTTT. Its translation is CAWSVYRDQPQHF.

This clone has a handful of counts. The J gene is TRBJ1-5, the V gene TRBV27; D perhaps matches TRBD1 (5 bases). V lost 3 bases to trimming and J lost 6 bases, with 9 bases between them. Germline CDR1 and CDR2: MNHEY and SMNVEV (reference sequence). The CDR3 contains 13 residues. CDR3 residues: CASSLVGGQPQHF. The CDR3 DNA sequence: TGTGCCAGCAGTTTGGTGGGGGGTCAGCCCCAGCATTTT.

This clone was detected a few times. The chain joins TRBV6-1 to TRBJ1-1, with a weak D call TRBD1 (6 bases). Germline V gene data show CDR1 as MNHNS and CDR2 as SASEGT. This CDR3 is 14 amino acids long. The V end lost 1 base, the J end lost 11 bases, and 17 bases lay between the germline ends. CDR3 in amino acids: CASSEGRGAAWAFF. The CDR3 DNA sequence: TGTGCCAGCAGTGAAGGTAGGGGGGCCGCGTGGGCTTTCTTT.

The chain employs TRBV5-5 and TRBJ2-3, with 13 bases aligning to TRBD2. The CDR3 is 15 amino acids. The V gene end was trimmed by 1 base and the J gene end by 4 bases; junction bases not matched to a gene: 0. Germline assignment: CDR1 SGHKS and CDR2 YYEKEE (reference sequence). The CDR3 reads CASSLTSGGADTQYF. CDR3 bases: TGTGCCAGCAGCTTGACTAGCGGGGGGGCAGATACGCAGTATTTT.

V usage is TRBV6-1 and J usage is TRBJ2-7; D is perhaps TRBD2 (5 bases). This CDR3 has 11 amino acids. The germline V gene encodes CDR1 MNHNS and CDR2 SASEGT. V was shortened by 6 bases and J by 3 bases, with 6 bases between the two germline ends. The CDR3 sequence: CASRGSYEQYF. In nucleotides, the CDR3 is TGTGCCAGCAGGGGGAGCTACGAGCAGTACTTC.

The CDR3 loop is CASSLGAGQVANYGYTF. The CDR3, as DNA: TGCGCCAGCAGCTTGGGGGCCGGACAGGTAGCTAACTATGGCTACACCTTC. The chain couples TRBV5-1 to TRBJ1-2, with 7 bases matching TRBD1. With V trimmed by 0 bases and J by 0 bases, 8 bases remained unmatched. Per the germline V gene, CDR1 is SGHRS and CDR2 is YFSETQ. CDR3 length: 17 amino acids.

The chain carries TRBV13 and TRBJ2-3; the D gene is possibly TRBD2 (6 bases). This CDR3 spans 13 amino acids. From germline, CDR1 is PRHDT and CDR2 FYEKMQ (reference sequence). The V gene lost 7 bases and the J gene lost 6 bases, with 14 bases spanning the gap. The CDR3: CASTTGAGDTQYF. CDR3 sequence (DNA): TGTGCCAGCACCACGGGCGCGGGGGATACGCAGTATTTT.

The rearrangement joins TRBV6-5 to TRBJ2-7; D is ambiguous. With 2 bases removed from V and 3 bases from J, the gap between germline ends came to 11 bases. The V gene's germline CDR1 is MNHEY and CDR2 SVGAGI. The CDR3 sequence is 14 residues long. The CDR3 DNA is TGTGCCAGCAGTTACGGTGGCCGGAACTACGAGCAGTACTTC. This sequence encodes CASSYGGRNYEQYF.